This T cell receptor (beta chain) was recovered during a study of response to subunit inactivated influenza vaccine (dated by TCRdb to between 2018 and 2020). Concerning the study at large: Deep quantitative T cell receptor repertoire profiling was used in the study to track responses to a trivalent subunit inactivated influenza vaccine. General conclusions and limits of the study: The authors suggested that each seasonal influenza vaccination may recruit only a limited number of new T cells.

The method was RT-PCR. The instrument given in TCRdb is Illumina HiSeq 2500. The public sequencing data were trimmed at Q25 with fastp and processed into clonotypes with MiXCR by TCRdb, which kept only in-frame beta chains. Every entry covers one CDR3 protein and lists the most common genes and DNA from its rows. This sample lists about 300,000 distinct CDR3 sequences; 20% to 25% were detected once. The top ten clones comprise more than 8.5% of the sample. This clonotype was seen only a few times. There is no known antigen for this receptor. No quality values exist for individual bases; no much larger clone is one base distant. The sequence was obtained from a man aged 45-69 years who received an inactivated influenza vaccine. Donor details come from another sample of the same person, matched by shared clones. Sequencing used PBMCs from blood, obtained approximately 20 months after vaccination.

The encoded CDR3 is CASSLRSTGRSDQPQHF. In nucleotides, the sequence is TGTGCCAGCAGCTTACGCTCTACAGGGAGGTCCGATCAGCCCCAGCATTTT. This chain joins TRBV5-6 to TRBJ1-5; the D segment could be TRBD1, given 6 matching bases. The CDR3 sequence holds 17 residues, the cysteine and phenylalanine included. The CDR3 DNA has 51 bases and is translated from base 1. V loses 2 bases, J loses 5 bases, and the germline ends lie 20 bases apart. CDR1 and CDR2, per the germline V gene, are SGHDT and YYEEEE.